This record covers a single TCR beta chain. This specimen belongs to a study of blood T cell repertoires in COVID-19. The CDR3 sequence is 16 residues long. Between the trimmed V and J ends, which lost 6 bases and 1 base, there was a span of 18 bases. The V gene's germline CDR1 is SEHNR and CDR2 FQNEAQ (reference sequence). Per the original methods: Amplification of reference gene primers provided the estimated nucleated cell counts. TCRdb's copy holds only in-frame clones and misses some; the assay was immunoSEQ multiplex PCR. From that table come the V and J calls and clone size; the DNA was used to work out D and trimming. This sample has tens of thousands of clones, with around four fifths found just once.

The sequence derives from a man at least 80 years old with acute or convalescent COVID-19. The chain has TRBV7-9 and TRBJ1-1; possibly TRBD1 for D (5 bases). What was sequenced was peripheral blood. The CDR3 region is CASSFKVGRTNTEAFF. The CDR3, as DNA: TGTGCCAGCAGTTTTAAGGTGGGGCGTACGAACACTGAAGCTTTCTTT.